This paragraph covers one T cell receptor (beta chain) sequence. Other DNA sequences within the sample encode an identical CDR3. This CDR3 has 15 amino acids. The germline gives CDR1 MDHEN, CDR2 SYDVKM. V lost 2 bases to trimming and J lost 3 bases, with 13 bases between them. Study processing details: Reference gene primer amplification gave nucleated cell count estimates. TCRdb's table, derived via immunoSEQ multiplex PCR, lists solely in-frame clones and lacks some. That table furnishes V, J and clone size, whereas the DNA furnished D and trimming. The sample has some 60,000 clones, 75% to 85% seen once. This sample is drawn from a study of blood T cell repertoires in COVID-19.

Specimen: peripheral blood. This receptor was identified in a human donor in a cohort sampled during active COVID-19. The gene calls are TRBV28 and TRBJ1-2; D perhaps matches TRBD1 (5 bases). The CDR3 loop is CASSLGGGGDYGYTF. The CDR3 coding sequence is TGTGCCAGCAGTTTAGGGGGGGGAGGGGACTATGGCTACACCTTC.